This TCR beta chain was captured by sequencing in a study of T-cell memory formation after mild COVID-19. Findings and caveats of the study: Among contracting clones, CD4+ were mainly CM/EM and CD8+ enriched in EMRA. The finding that pre-infection memory included some responding clones suggested that cross-reactive memory joined.

Using constant-segment primers, 5'RACE produced TCR alpha and TCR beta cDNA libraries carrying sample barcodes and UMIs. TCRdb redid the calling of the 5' RACE reads with MiXCR, one entry per CDR3 protein. Of about 540,000 distinct CDR3 sequences in the sample, roughly 20% are singletons; the top ten hold approximately 13%. This clonotype was observed a handful of times. Its antigen is currently unknown. The sequenced material came from PBMCs or a T cell subset sorted from them (not recorded which). The TCR was taken from an adult woman who had mild COVID-19 (a few samples of this study predate the infection). Cell type and time point are not known.

For the CDR3, the DNA is TGCGCCAGCAGCTTGTCCAAAGAGTCCTTGTGGACCGGGGAGCTGTTTTTT. The encoded protein is CASSLSKESLWTGELFF. V is TRBV5-1 and J is TRBJ2-2, with D unresolved. The CDR3 covers 17 residues. Germline values: CDR1 SGHRS, CDR2 YFSETQ. V was shortened by 1 base and J by 5 bases, with 18 bases between the two germline ends.